The following is a TCR beta chain sequence with its context. Clones were read by immunoSEQ multiplex PCR, and TCRdb kept only the in-frame ones, dropping some. The sample shows about 79,000 clones, 75% to 95% of them seen only once. Germline values: CDR1 SGHTA, CDR2 FQGNSA. This CDR3 region has 14 residues. The sample is drawn from a study of OX40 agonist ivuxolimab in advanced cancers. Whole-study context: Ivuxolimab, an agonist antibody against OX40 (CD134), was given to patients.

The chain has TRBV7-2 and TRBJ2-5; D might be TRBD1 or TRBD2, each matching 5 bases. The J call could be wrong; TRBJ2-7 is a better fit for the DNA end. The source was CD4+ or CD8+ T cells sorted from blood, collected in a trial of the OX40 agonist ivuxolimab. The sequence came from an adult with an advanced solid tumor such as melanoma, head and neck, liver or kidney cancer. This CDR3 is CASSAGTAPYEQYF. DNA for the CDR3: TGTGCCAGCAGCGCCGGGACCGCTCCCTACGAGCAGTACTTC.